The entry that follows covers one T cell receptor beta chain sequence. No antigen is known for it. Other DNA sequences in this sample translate to the same CDR3. The data were taken from a study of shared clonotypes between healthy human individuals. Across the study: Per donor, CD8 memory used one plate, CD8 naive used two, CD4 memory used three and CD4 naive used three.

Naive CD8 isolation took CD45RO-negative cells positively selected for CCR7 and excluded terminally differentiated effector memory CD45RA+ cells. Donors were healthy HIV-negative adults without recently reported acute infections or vaccinations. Sequencing used immunoSEQ multiplex PCR; TCRdb keeps in-frame clones, though not all of them. The repertoire has 550,000 to 750,000 clones, about 91% of them found once; the top ten carry more than 20%. Study observations and caveats: Memory subsets generally showed smaller estimated richness than naive subsets did. Clonotype sharing across several donors was observed for around 5% of naive CD4 clonotypes.

Sequenced input: naive CD8+ T cells sorted from blood. The receptor's source is a man aged 25 to 40 in good health.

This chain's CDR3 is CASSLGLTYEQYF. The DNA for the CDR3 is TGCGCCAGCAGCTTGGGGCTGACATACGAGCAGTACTTC. V usage is TRBV5-1 and J usage is TRBJ2-7; D remains ambiguous. V was cut by 0 bases and J by 4 bases, with 8 bases left in between. The CDR3 spans 13 residues. Per the germline V gene, CDR1 is SGHRS and CDR2 is YFSETQ.